This T cell receptor (beta chain) comes out of a study of T-cell memory formation after mild COVID-19. As for the study in general: Most TCR clusters belonged to a single donor.

TCRdb itself ran the 5' RACE reads through MiXCR, one entry per CDR3 protein. The sample records just under 550,000 distinct CDR3 sequences, 20% being singletons. Whole-study findings and limits: CD8+ contracting clones occupied EMRA, while CD4+ ones occupied mainly CM and EM. Second-wave clones with a day 37 peak had unconfirmed SARS-CoV-2 specificity.

A note on this clonotype: Its antigen is undetermined.

V dropped 3 bases and J dropped 1 base, with 8 bases sitting between them. The CDR3 is 13 residues long. The germline CDR1 and CDR2 sequences are GTSNPN and SVGIG (reference sequence). Sequenced sample: PBMCs or a T cell subset sorted from them (not recorded which). The sequence came from an adult woman who had mild COVID-19 (a few samples of this study predate the infection). Cell type and time point are not known. This chain links TRBV30 with TRBJ2-3; D assignment may be TRBD1 or TRBD2 (6 bases each). The CDR3: CAWSRGRTDTQYF. Here the CDR3 DNA reads TGTGCCTGGAGCCGGGGGCGCACAGATACGCAGTATTTT.